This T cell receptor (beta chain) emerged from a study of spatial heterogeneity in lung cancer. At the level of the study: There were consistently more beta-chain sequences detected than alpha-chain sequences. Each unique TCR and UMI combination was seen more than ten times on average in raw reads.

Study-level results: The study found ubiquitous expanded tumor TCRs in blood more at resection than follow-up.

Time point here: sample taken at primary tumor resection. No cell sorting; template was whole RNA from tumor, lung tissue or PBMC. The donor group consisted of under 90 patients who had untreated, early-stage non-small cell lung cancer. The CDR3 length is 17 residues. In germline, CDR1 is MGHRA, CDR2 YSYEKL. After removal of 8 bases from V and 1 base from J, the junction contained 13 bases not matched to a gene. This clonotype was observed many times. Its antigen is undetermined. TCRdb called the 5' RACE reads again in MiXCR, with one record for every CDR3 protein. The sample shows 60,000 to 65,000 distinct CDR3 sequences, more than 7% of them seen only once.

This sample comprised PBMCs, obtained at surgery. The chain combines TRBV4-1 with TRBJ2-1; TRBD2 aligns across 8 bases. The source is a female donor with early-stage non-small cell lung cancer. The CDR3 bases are TGCGCCAGCGTCCCGACGTTAGCGGGGCCTTCCTACAATGAGCAGTTCTTC. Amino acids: CASVPTLAGPSYNEQFF.